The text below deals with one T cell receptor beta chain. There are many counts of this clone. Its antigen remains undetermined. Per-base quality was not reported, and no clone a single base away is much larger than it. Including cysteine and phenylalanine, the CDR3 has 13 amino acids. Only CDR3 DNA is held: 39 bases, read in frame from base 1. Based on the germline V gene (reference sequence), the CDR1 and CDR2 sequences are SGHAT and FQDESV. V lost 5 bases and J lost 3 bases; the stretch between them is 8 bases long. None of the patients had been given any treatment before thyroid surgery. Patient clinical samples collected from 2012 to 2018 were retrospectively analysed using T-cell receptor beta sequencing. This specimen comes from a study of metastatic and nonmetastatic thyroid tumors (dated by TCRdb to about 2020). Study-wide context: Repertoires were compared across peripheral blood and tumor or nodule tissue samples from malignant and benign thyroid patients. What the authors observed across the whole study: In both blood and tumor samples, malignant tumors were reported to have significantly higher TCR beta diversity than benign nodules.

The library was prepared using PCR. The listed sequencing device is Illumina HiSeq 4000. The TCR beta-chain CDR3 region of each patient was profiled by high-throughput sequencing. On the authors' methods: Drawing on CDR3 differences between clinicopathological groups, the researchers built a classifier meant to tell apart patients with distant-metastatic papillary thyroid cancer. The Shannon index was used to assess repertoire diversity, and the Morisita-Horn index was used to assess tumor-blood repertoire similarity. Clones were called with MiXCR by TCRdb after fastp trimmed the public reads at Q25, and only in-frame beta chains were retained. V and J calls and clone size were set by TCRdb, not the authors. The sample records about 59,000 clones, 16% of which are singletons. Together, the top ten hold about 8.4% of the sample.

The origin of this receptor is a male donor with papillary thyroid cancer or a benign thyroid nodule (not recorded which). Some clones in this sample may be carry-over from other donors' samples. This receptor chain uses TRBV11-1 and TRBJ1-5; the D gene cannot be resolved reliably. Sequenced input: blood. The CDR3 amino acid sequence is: CASSKEANQPQHF. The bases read TGTGCCAGCAGCAAAGAGGCCAATCAGCCCCAGCATTTT.